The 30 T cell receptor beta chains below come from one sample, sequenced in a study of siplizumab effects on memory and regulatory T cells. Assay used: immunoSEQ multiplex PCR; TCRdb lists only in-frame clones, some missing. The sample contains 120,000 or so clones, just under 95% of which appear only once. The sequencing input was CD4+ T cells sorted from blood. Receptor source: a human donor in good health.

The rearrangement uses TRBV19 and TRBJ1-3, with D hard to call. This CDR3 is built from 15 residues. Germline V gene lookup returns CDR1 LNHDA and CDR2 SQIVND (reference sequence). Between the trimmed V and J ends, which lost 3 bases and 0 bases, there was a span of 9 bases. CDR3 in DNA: TGTGCCAGTAGTATCCGTGGGATCTCTGGAAACACCATATATTTT. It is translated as CASSIRGISGNTIYF.

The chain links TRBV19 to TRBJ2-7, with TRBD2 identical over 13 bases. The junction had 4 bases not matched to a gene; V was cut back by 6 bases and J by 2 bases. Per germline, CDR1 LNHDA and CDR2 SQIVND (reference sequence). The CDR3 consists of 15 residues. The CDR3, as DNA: TGTGCCAGTAGCTCGGGACTAGCGGGAACCTACGAGCAGTACTTC. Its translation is CASSSGLAGTYEQYF.

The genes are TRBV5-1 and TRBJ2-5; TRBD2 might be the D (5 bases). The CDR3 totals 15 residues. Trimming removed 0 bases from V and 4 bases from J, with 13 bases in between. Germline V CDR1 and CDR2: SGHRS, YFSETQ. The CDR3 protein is CASSLGQGGGETQYF. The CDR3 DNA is TGCGCCAGCAGCTTGGGCCAAGGAGGAGGAGAGACCCAGTACTTC.

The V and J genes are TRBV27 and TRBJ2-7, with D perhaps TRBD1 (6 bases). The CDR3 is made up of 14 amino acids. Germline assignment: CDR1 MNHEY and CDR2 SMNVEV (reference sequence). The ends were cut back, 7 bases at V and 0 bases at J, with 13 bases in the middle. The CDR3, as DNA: TGTGCCAGCAAGACAGGCCAGAGCTCCTACGAGCAGTACTTC. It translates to CASKTGQSSYEQYF.

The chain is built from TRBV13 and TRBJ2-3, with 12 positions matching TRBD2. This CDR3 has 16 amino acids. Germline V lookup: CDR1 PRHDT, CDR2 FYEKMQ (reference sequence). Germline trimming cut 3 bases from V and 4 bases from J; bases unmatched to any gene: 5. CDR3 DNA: TGTGCCAGCAGCTTGTTTGCTAGCGGGAGGGCAGATACGCAGTATTTT. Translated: CASSLFASGRADTQYF.

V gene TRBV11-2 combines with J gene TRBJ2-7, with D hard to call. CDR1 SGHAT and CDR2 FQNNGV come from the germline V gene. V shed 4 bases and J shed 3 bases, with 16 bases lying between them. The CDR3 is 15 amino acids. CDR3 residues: CASSSSPKGIYEQYF. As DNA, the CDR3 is TGTGCCAGCAGCTCATCCCCCAAGGGCATCTACGAGCAGTACTTC.

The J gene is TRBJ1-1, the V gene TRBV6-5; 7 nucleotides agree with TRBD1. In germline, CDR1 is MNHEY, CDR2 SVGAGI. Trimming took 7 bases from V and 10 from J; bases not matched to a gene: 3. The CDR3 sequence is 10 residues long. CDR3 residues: CASIRGGAFF. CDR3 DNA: TGTGCCAGCATCAGGGGGGGAGCTTTCTTT.

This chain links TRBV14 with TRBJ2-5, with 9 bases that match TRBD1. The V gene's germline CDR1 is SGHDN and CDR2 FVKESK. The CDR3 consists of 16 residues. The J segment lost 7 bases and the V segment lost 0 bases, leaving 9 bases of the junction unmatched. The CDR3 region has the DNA TGTGCCAGCAGCCAAGATATCGGGACAGGGTATGGGACCCAGTACTTC. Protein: CASSQDIGTGYGTQYF.

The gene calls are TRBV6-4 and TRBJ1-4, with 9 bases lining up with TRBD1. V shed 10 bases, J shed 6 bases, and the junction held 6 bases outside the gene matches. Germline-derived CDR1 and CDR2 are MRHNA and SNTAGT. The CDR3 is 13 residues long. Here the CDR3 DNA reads TGTGCCATAACAGGGGGCCGGGATGAAAAACTGTTTTTT. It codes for CAITGGRDEKLFF.

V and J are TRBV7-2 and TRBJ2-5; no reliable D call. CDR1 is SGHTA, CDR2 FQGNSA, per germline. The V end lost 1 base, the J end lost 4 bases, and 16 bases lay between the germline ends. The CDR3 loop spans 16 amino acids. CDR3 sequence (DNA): TGTGCCAGCAGCTTAGGCCGTAATGCCAGAGGAGAGACCCAGTACTTC. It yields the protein CASSLGRNARGETQYF. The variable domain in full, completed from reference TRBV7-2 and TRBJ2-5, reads GAGVSQSPSNKVTEKGKDVELRCDPISGHTALYWYRQSLGQGLEFLIYFQGNSAPDKSGLPSDRFSAERTGGSVSTLTIQRTQQEDSAVYLCASSLGRNARGETQYFGPGTRLLVL.

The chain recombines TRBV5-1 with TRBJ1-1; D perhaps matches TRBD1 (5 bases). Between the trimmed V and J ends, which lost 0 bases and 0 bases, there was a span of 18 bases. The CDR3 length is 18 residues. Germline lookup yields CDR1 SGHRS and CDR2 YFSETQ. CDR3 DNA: TGCGCCAGCAGCTTGGCAGTATTGGGAGGCAGGGTGAACACTGAAGCTTTCTTT. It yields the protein CASSLAVLGGRVNTEAFF.

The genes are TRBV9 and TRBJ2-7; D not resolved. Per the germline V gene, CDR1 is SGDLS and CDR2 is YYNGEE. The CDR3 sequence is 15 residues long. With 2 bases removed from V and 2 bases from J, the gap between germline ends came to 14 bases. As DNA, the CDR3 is TGTGCCAGCAGCGTGAGTGAGAGCGCGGCCTACGAGCAGTACTTC. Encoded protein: CASSVSESAAYEQYF.

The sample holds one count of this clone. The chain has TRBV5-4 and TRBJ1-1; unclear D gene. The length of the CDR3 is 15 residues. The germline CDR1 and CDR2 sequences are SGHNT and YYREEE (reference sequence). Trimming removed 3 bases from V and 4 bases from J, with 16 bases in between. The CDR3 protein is CASSSIGQAATEAFF. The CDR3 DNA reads TGTGCCAGCAGCTCGATCGGTCAGGCGGCCACTGAAGCTTTCTTT.

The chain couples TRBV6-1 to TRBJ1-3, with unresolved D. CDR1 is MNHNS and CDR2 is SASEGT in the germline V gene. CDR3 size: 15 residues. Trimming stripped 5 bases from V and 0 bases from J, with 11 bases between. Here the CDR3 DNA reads TGTGCCAGCAGTCGACGTTCGGACTCTGGAAACACCATATATTTT. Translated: CASSRRSDSGNTIYF.

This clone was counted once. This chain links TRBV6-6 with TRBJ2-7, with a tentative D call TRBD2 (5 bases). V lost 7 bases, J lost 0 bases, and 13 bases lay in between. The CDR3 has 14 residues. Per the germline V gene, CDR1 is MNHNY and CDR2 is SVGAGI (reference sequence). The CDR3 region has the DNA TGTGCCAGCAAACTAACGGGATCCTCCTACGAGCAGTACTTC. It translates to CASKLTGSSYEQYF.

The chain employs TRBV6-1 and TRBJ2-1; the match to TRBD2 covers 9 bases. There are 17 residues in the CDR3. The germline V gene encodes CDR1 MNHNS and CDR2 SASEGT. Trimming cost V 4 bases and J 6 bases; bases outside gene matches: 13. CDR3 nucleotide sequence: TGTGCCAGCAGTGCCCTAGCGGGGCCCGCCGGTCTCAATGAGCAGTTCTTC. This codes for CASSALAGPAGLNEQFF.

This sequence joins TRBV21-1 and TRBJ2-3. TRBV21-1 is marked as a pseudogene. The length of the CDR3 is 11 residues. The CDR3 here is CATHIGDTQYF. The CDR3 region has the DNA TGTGCCACCCATATTGGGGATACGCAGTATTTT.

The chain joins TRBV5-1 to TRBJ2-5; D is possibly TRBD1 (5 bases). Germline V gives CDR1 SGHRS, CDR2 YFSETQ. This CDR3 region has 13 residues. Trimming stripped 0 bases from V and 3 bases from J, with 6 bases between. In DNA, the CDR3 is TGCGCCAGCAGCTTGGCAGGGAAAGAGACCCAGTACTTC. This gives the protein CASSLAGKETQYF.

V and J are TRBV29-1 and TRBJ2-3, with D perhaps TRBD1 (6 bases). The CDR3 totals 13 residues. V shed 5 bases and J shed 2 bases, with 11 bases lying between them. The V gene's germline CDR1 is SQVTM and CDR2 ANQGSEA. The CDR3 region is CSVRGQITDTQYF. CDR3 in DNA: TGCAGCGTTAGAGGACAGATCACAGATACGCAGTATTTT.

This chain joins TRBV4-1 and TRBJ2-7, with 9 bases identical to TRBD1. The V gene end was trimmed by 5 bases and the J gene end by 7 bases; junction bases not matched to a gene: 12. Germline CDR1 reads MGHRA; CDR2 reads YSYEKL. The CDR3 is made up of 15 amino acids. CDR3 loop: CASSKARTGDEEQYF. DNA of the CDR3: TGCGCCAGCAGCAAAGCCCGGACAGGGGACGAGGAGCAGTACTTC.

The CDR3 DNA reads as TGTGCCAGCAGCGTAGAGTCTGGCCCCCGAGTCACCGGGGAGCTGTTTTTT. It is translated as CASSVESGPRVTGELFF. V usage is TRBV9 and J usage is TRBJ2-2; unclear D gene. CDR3 length equals 17 residues. V lost 0 bases and J lost 4, with 16 bases in between. Germline V gene sequence: CDR1 SGDLS, CDR2 YYNGEE. Drawing the rest from reference TRBV9 and TRBJ2-2, the complete variable domain is DSGVTQTPKHLITATGQRVTLRCSPRSGDLSVYWYQQSLDQGLQFLIQYYNGEERAKGNILERFSAQQFPDLHSELNLSSLELGDSALYFCASSVESGPRVTGELFFGEGSRLTVL.

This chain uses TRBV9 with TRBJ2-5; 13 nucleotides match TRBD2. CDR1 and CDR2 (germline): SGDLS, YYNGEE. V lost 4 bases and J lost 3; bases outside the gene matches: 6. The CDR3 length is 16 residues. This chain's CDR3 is CASSPGLAGQKETQYF. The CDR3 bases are TGTGCCAGCAGCCCGGGACTAGCGGGACAGAAAGAGACCCAGTACTTC.

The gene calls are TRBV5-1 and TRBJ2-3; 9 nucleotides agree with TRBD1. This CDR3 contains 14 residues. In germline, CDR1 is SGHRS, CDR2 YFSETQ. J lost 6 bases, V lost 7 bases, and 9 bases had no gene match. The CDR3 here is CASSQGASKDTQYF. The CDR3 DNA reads TGCGCCAGCTCACAGGGGGCTTCTAAGGATACGCAGTATTTT.

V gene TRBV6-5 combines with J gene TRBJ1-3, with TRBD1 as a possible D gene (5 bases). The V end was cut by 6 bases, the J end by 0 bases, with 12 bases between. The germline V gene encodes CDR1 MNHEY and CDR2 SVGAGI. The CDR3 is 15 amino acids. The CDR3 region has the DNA TGTGCCAGCAGCTCCGCCGACAGCTCTGGAAACACCATATATTTT. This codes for CASSSADSSGNTIYF.

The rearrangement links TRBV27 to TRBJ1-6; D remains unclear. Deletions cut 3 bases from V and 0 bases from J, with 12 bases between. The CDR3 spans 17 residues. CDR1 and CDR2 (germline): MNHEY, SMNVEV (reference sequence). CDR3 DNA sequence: TGTGCCAGCAGTTTCGGAACATATCCCTCCTATAATTCACCCCTCCACTTT. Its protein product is CASSFGTYPSYNSPLHF.

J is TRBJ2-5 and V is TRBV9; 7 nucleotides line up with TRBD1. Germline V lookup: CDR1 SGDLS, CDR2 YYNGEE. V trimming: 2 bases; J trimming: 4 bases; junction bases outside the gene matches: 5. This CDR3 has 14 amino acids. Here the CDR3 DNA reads TGTGCCAGCAGCGTCCAAGGGGGCCGAGAGACCCAGTACTTC. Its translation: CASSVQGGRETQYF.

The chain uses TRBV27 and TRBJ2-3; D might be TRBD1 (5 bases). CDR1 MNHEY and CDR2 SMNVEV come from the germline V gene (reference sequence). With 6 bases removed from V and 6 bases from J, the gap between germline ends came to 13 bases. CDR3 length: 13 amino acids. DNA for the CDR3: TGTGCCAGCAGAACAACGTCAGGGGATACGCAGTATTTT. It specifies CASRTTSGDTQYF.

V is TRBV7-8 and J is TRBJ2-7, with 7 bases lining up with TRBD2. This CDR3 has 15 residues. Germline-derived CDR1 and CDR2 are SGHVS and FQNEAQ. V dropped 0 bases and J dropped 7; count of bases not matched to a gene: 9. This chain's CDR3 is CASSLAAGETTEQYF. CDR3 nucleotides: TGTGCCAGCAGCTTAGCGGCGGGGGAGACTACGGAGCAGTACTTC.

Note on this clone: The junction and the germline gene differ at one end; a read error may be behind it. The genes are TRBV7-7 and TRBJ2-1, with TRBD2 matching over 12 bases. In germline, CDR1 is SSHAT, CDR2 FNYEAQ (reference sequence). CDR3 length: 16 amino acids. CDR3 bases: TGTGCTAGCAGCCCTAGCGGGAGGGCCAATTGGAATGAGCAGTTCTTC. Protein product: CASSPSGRANWNEQFF. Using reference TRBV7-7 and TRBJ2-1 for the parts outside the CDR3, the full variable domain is GAGVSQSPRYKVTKRGQDVTLRCDPISSHATLYWYQQALGQGPEFLTYFNYEAQPDKSGLPSDRFSAERPEGSISTLTIQRTEQRDSAMYRCASSPSGRANWNEQFFGPGTRLTVL.

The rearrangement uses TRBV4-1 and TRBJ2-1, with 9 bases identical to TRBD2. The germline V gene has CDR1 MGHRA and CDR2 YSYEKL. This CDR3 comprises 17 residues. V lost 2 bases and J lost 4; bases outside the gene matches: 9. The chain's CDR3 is CASSQLLAGISYNEQFF. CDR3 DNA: TGCGCCAGCAGCCAACTCCTAGCGGGAATTTCTTACAATGAGCAGTTCTTC.